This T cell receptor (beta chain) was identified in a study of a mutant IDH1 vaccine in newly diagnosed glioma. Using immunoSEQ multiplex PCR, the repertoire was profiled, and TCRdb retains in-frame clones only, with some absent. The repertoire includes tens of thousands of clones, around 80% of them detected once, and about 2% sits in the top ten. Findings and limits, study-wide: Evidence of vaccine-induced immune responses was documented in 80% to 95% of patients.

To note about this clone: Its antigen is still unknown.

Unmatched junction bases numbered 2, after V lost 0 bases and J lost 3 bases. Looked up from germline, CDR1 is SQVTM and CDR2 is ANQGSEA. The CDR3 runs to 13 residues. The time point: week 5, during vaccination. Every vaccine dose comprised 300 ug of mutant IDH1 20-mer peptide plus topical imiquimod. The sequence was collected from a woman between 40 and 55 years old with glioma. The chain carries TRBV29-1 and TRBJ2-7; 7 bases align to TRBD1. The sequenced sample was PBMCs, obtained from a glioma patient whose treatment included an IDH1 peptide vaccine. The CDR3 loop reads CSVEDGQDYEQYF. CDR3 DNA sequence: TGCAGCGTTGAAGACGGACAGGACTACGAGCAGTACTTC.